This T cell receptor beta chain was recorded in a study of cytomegalovirus exposure and HLA in healthy donors. Study observations and caveats: In vitro experiments confirmed that a few CMV-associated chains were specific for CMV antigens.

Concerning this clone: The antigen remains undetermined.

Sequencing used immunoSEQ multiplex PCR; TCRdb keeps in-frame clones, though not all of them. This table holds some 68,000 clones, roughly 97% found once. V was pared by 6 bases and J by 4 bases, with 9 bases of the junction left unmatched. This CDR3 comprises 15 residues. Germline CDR1 MNHNY, CDR2 SVGAGI (reference sequence). The TCR comes from a man between 18 and 29 years old in good health and CMV-seronegative. The sample comprised PBMCs. This sequence joins TRBV6-6 and TRBJ2-5; 9 bases are shared with TRBD1. CDR3 sequence: CASRTGGARGETQYF. The CDR3 DNA is TGTGCCAGCAGAACAGGGGGCGCGCGGGGAGAGACCCAGTACTTC.